The T cell receptor beta chain under discussion was sequenced for a study of cytomegalovirus exposure and HLA in healthy donors. General study results and limits: Subsequent analysis of the 100 to 150 validation repertoires found a tendency for first-cohort TCR clusters to co-occur. In vitro assays verified that three CMV-associated chains recognized CMV antigens specifically. Rare TCR sequences dominated, though some public TCRs recurred in many donors.

Clones were sequenced by immunoSEQ multiplex PCR, and TCRdb holds only the in-frame ones, with some missing. Counted here are a few hundred thousand clones, approximately 84% occurring once; the ten biggest clones make up around 12%. CDR3 length: 15 residues. The germline V gene encodes CDR1 SGHVS and CDR2 FNYEAQ. V was cut by 5 bases and J by 10 bases, with 21 bases left in between. Remarks on this clone: The antigen remains undetermined.

The sample comprised PBMCs. The V call is TRBV7-6, the J call TRBJ2-1, with D possibly TRBD2 on 6 matching bases. This TCR derives from a man between 18 and 29 years old in good health and CMV-seropositive. CDR3 in DNA: TGTGCCAGCAGCCCCTCAGTAGCGGCTACGAAGGAGCAGTTCTTC. As protein: CASSPSVAATKEQFF.